These 8 T cell receptor beta chains were all obtained from the same sample, sequenced in a study of T cell repertoires in cytomegalovirus infection. MiXCR was run by TCRdb on the reads, yielding one entry per CDR3 protein. The top ten clones hold about 13% of a sample with 510,000 or so distinct CDR3 sequences, roughly 29% of them seen once. Sequences were obtained from PBMCs. The receptors here all came from a human donor in good health (CMV status not recorded). Some clones in this sample may be carry-over from other donors' samples.

V usage is TRBV2 and J usage is TRBJ2-1, with 7 bases fitting TRBD2. This CDR3 is built from 17 residues. Unmatched junction bases numbered 8, after V lost 2 bases and J lost 1 base. Germline-derived CDR1 and CDR2 are SNHLY and FYNNEI. CDR3 DNA: TGTGCCAGCAGTGAACCTAGCGGCAACCCTTCCTACAATGAGCAGTTCTTC. Translation: CASSEPSGNPSYNEQFF. The entire variable domain, with the rest obtained from reference TRBV2 and TRBJ2-1, is as follows: EPEVTQTPSHQVTQMGQEVILRCVPISNHLYFYWYRQILGQKVEFLVSFYNNEISEKSEIFDDQFSVERPDGSNFTLKIRSTKLEDSAMYFCASSEPSGNPSYNEQFFGPGTRLTVL.

This clonotype appeared a few times. The chain employs TRBV20-1 and TRBJ1-2; 8 nucleotides line up with TRBD1. This CDR3 has 15 residues. Germline values: CDR1 DFQATT, CDR2 SNEGSKA (reference sequence). Losses at the gene ends were 0 bases for V and 8 bases for J; bases not matched to a gene: 11. CDR3 DNA: TGCAGTGCTAGAGATGAGCCAGGGGGCGTGTTCGGCTACACCTTC. This codes for CSARDEPGGVFGYTF.

This clonotype has a count of ten or more. This sequence joins TRBV7-2 and TRBJ1-5; unclear D gene. V dropped 1 base and J dropped 6 bases, with 10 bases sitting between them. CDR1 SGHTA and CDR2 FQGNSA come from the germline V gene. The CDR3 spans 14 residues. In nucleotides, the CDR3 is TGTGCCAGCAGCTTAGGTGAGGGAACTCAGCCCCAGCATTTT. It translates to CASSLGEGTQPQHF.

The chain links TRBV7-2 to TRBJ1-2; no definite D call. The V and J ends lost 5 bases and 4 bases respectively, with 20 bases between them. Germline CDR1 SGHTA, CDR2 FQGNSA. The CDR3 is 16 residues long. The CDR3 sequence: CASSGTYNTASYGYTF. DNA of the CDR3: TGTGCCAGCAGCGGTACCTATAACACAGCGTCCTATGGCTACACCTTC.

A few counts support this clonotype. The chain recombines TRBV18 with TRBJ2-7; D may correspond to TRBD1 or TRBD2 (5 bases each). Trimming took off 7 bases at V and 5 bases at J, with 18 bases between the two ends. Per the germline V gene, CDR1 is KGHSH and CDR2 is LQKENI. CDR3 length: 14 amino acids. The CDR3 reads CASWTGAAGNEQYV. In DNA form, the CDR3 reads TGTGCCAGCTGGACTGGGGCGGCTGGGAACGAGCAGTACGTC.

The V and J genes are TRBV28 and TRBJ1-5; 8 positions agree with TRBD1. Germline CDR1 is MDHEN and CDR2 is SYDVKM. The CDR3 sequence is 15 residues long. The V gene end was trimmed by 11 bases and the J gene end by 4 bases; junction bases not matched to a gene: 13. The CDR3 spells CAVSPGQVSNQPQHF. As DNA, the CDR3 is TGTGCCGTGTCTCCGGGACAGGTTTCTAATCAGCCCCAGCATTTT.

This clonotype was counted a few times. The V call is TRBV15, the J call TRBJ2-5; TRBD1 is a possible D gene (6 bases). The CDR3 is made up of 15 amino acids. Germline V lookup: CDR1 LNHNV, CDR2 YYDKDF (reference sequence). Trimming pared 0 bases from V and 5 bases from J, leaving 13 bases between. CDR3 DNA: TGTGCCACCAGCAGAGATCAGGGGCTTCGGGAGACCCAGTACTTC. Translating gives CATSRDQGLRETQYF.

This clonotype occurred many times. This chain uses TRBV28 with TRBJ1-3; D is possibly TRBD1 (5 bases). This CDR3 spans 15 amino acids. The V and J ends lost 5 bases and 4 bases respectively, with 15 bases between them. The germline V gene has CDR1 MDHEN and CDR2 SYDVKM. DNA of the CDR3: TGTGCCAGCAGTCCCTCGGGAGGGGCAGGAAACACCATATATTTT. Translation: CASSPSGGAGNTIYF.